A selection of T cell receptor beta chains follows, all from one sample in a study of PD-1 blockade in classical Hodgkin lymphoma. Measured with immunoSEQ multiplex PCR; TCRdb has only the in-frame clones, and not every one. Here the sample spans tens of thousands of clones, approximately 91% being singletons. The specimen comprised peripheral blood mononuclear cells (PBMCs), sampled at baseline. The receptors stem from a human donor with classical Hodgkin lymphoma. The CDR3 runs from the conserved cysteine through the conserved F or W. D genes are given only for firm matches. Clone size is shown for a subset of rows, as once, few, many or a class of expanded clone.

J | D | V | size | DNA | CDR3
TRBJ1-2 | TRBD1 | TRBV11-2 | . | TGTGCCAGCAGCCCGCGGACAGGGTCCAGATTTAACTATGGCTACACCTTC | CASSPRTGSRFNYGYTF
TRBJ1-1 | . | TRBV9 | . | TGTGCCAGCAGCGTTTTCGACAGGCCGACGAACACTGAAGCTTTCTTT | CASSVFDRPTNTEAFF
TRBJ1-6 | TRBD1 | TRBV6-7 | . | TGTGCCAGCAGTTCGCCTCTGACAGGGAAAGGTAATTCACCCCTCCACTTT | CASSSPLTGKGNSPLHF
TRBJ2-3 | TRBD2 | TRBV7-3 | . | TGTGCCAGCAGCTTATTAGCGGGGGGCCTGGGGGATACGCAGTATTTT | CASSLLAGGLGDTQYF
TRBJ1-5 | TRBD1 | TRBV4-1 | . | TGCGCCAGCAGCCAAGAAAAGGGGGCAAGGGAGCCCCAGCATTTT | CASSQEKGAREPQHF
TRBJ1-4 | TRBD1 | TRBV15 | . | TGTGCCACCAGCGAACGGACAGGGCACGAAAAACTGTTTTTT | CATSERTGHEKLFF
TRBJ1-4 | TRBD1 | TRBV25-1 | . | TGTGCCACAAAGGGACAGGGTGATGAAAAACTGTTTTTT | CATKGQGDEKLFF
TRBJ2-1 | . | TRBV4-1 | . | TGCGCCACCTCCAGGCTTTCCTACAATGAGCAGTTCTTC | CATSRLSYNEQFF
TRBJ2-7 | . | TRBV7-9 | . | TGTGCCAGCAGCTTAGTGGAGTCCTCCCTCAGTATCGAGCAGTACTTC | CASSLVESSLSIEQYF
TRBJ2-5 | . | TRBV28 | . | TGTGCCGAGAGCGACAGTCGAGAGACCCAGTACTTC | CAESDSRETQYF
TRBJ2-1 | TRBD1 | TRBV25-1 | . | TGTGCCAGCAGTGAAGGGTTCGGACAGGGATACAATGAGCAGTTCTTC | CASSEGFGQGYNEQFF
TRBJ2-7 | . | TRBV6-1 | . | TGTGCCAGCAGTGAACCCGTTCCCAGGTCTGCCACCTACGAGCAGTACTTC | CASSEPVPRSATYEQYF
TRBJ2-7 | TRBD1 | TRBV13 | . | TGTGCCAGCAGCCGAGACAGGGTCAACTACGAGCAGTACTTC | CASSRDRVNYEQYF
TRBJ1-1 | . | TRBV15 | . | TGTGCCACCAGCAGAGATAGGGACACTGAAGCTTTCTTT | CATSRDRDTEAFF
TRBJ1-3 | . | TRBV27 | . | TGTGCCAGCAGTGGAGGGGCTGGAAACACCATATATTTT | CASSGGAGNTIYF
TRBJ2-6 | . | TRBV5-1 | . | TGCGCCAGCAGTTTCGAAAACTCTGGGGCCAACGTCCTGACTTTC | CASSFENSGANVLTF
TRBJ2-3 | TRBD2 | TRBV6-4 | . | TGTGCCAGGGGGACTAGCCTTAAAGATACGCAGTATTTT | CARGTSLKDTQYF
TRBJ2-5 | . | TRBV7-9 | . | TGTGCCAGCAGCCCCCGCGGAGAGCAAGAGACCCAGTACTTC | CASSPRGEQETQYF
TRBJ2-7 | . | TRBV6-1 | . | TGTGCCAGCACCTCGACCGGGTCCTACGAGCAGTACTTC | CASTSTGSYEQYF
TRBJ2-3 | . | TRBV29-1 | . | TGCAGCGTTGGGCAGGGGGGAGATACGCAGTATTTT | CSVGQGGDTQYF
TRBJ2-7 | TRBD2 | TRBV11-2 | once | TGTGCCAGCAGCCGTCCCGGTGCGGGAGTCAGCTCCTACGAGCAGTACTTC | CASSRPGAGVSSYEQYF
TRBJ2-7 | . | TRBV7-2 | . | TGTGCCAGCAGCCGCACCTCGACAGTCTCCTACGAGCAGTACTTC | CASSRTSTVSYEQYF
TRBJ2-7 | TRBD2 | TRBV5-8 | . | TGTGCCAGCAGATTGCCGGGGACTAGCGGCGAGCAGTACTTC | CASRLPGTSGEQYF
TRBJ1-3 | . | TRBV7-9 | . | TGTGCCAGCAGCCCACCCGACCGACAGATCCTTGTCGGGAACACCATATATTTT | CASSPPDRQILVGNTIYF
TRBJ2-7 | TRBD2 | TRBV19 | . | TGTGCCAGCGGACTAGCGGGGGGTACCCGCGAGCAGTACTTC | CASGLAGGTREQYF